This T cell receptor beta chain was sequenced in a study of shared clonotypes between healthy human individuals. Findings of the study overall: Memory subsets generally showed smaller estimated richness than naive subsets did.

Note on this clone: Its target is unknown.

Using immunoSEQ multiplex PCR, the repertoire was profiled, and TCRdb retains in-frame clones only, with some absent. This sample yields 2 million to 2.5 million clones, of which 93% are seen a single time; under 0.45% belongs to the top ten. There are 14 residues in the CDR3. With 1 base removed from V and 7 bases from J, the gap between germline ends came to 11 bases. CDR1 is SGDLS and CDR2 is YYNGEE in the germline V gene. Input material: naive CD4+ T cells from PBMCs. The subset was: CD45RA+ positively selected. This receptor was obtained from a man younger than 35 in good health. Some clones in this sample may be carry-over from other donors' samples. The chain has TRBV9 and TRBJ2-2; no clear D. CDR3 nucleotide sequence: TGTGCCAGCAGCGTAACTATTCTTTTCGGGGAGCTGTTTTTT. It translates to CASSVTILFGELFF.